A selection of T cell receptor beta chains follows, all from one sample in a study of T cells in pancreatic ductal adenocarcinoma. Repertoires were generated with immunoSEQ multiplex PCR, while TCRdb's copy carries only in-frame clones and drops some. The repertoire has several thousand clones, roughly 90% of them found once; the top ten carry about 6.1%. Material for sequencing was pancreatic tumor tissue. Receptors originate from a human donor with pancreatic ductal adenocarcinoma. Each CDR3 is given with its conserved first and last residue. D genes are given only for firm matches.

j_call	v_call	d_call	cdr3_aa
TRBJ2-7	TRBV7-3	TRBD1	CASSLGTGWNDEQYF
TRBJ1-5	TRBV6-6	NA	CASGILGDSNQPQHF
TRBJ1-2	TRBV19	NA	CASSKGAIYGYTF
TRBJ1-6	TRBV19	NA	CASSIGNSPLHF
TRBJ2-5	TRBV7-2	TRBD2	CASRVAGGLETQYF
TRBJ2-7	TRBV5-6	NA	CASSYDGEQYF
TRBJ1-1	TRBV19	NA	CASSTGSLNTEAFF
TRBJ1-2	TRBV27	TRBD1	CASSLRDRGIYYGYTF
TRBJ2-7	TRBV5-1	TRBD2	CASSLEGTSSGQYF
TRBJ2-1	TRBV4-3	TRBD2	CASSQHFYLLAGGYNEQFF
TRBJ1-5	TRBV10-2	TRBD1	CASRGQASQPQHF
TRBJ2-1	TRBV7-9	TRBD2	CASSFSPRPSGRAEEQFF
TRBJ2-2	TRBV28	TRBD2	CASSPGGRTGELFF
TRBJ1-2	TRBV27	NA	CASSPRTGYYGYTF
TRBJ2-7	TRBV5-5	TRBD2	CASSLAGGPYEQYF
TRBJ1-5	TRBV30	TRBD1	CAWTAGGRNQPQHF
TRBJ2-5	TRBV28	TRBD1	CASSLDAGTGGETQYF
TRBJ2-2	TRBV29-1	NA	CSVEEVLNTGELFF
TRBJ1-5	TRBV2	NA	CASRNRGSNQPQHF
TRBJ1-1	TRBV5-1	TRBD1	CASSLRQGSLNTEAFF
TRBJ2-1	TRBV30	NA	CAFSRSSYNEQFF
TRBJ1-2	TRBV9	NA	CASSVEGGPYGYTF
TRBJ1-5	TRBV10-3	NA	CAISPTGAEQPQHF
TRBJ1-1	TRBV19	TRBD1	CASRLDRKAFF
TRBJ2-1	TRBV27	TRBD2	CASSLGSGRHNEQFF
TRBJ1-4	TRBV9	TRBD1	CASSARDRGKGNEKLFF
TRBJ1-1	TRBV5-6	NA	CASSRGMLEAFF
TRBJ1-1	TRBV6-1	NA	CASSPRQNTEAFF